Given below is one T cell receptor (beta chain) in context. Some clones are missing from TCRdb's copy, which holds only in-frame ones; the method was immunoSEQ multiplex PCR. The table has approximately 45,000 clones, approximately 86% seen once. The entry originates in a study of OX40 agonist ivuxolimab in advanced cancers. Study at large: Ivuxolimab was administered intravenously to patients at 0.01 to 10 mg/kg every 2 weeks.

This TCR came from an adult with an advanced solid tumor such as melanoma, head and neck, liver or kidney cancer. The sequences come from CD4+ or CD8+ T cells sorted from blood, collected in a trial of the OX40 agonist ivuxolimab.

The CDR3 spells CASSRTYANEKLFF. The DNA for the CDR3 is TGTGCCAGCAGCCGGACCTACGCGAATGAAAAACTGTTTTTT. The chain combines TRBV13 with TRBJ1-4; D unclear. The V gene lost 5 bases and the J gene lost 5 bases, with 12 bases spanning the gap. From germline, CDR1 is PRHDT and CDR2 FYEKMQ (reference sequence). CDR3 length equals 14 residues.